The rows below give T cell receptor beta chains drawn from one sample of a study of T cell clonotyping in hematopoietic cell transplantation. Data came from immunoSEQ multiplex PCR; TCRdb stores just in-frame clones and leaves some out. The table has tens of thousands of clones, 85% to 95% seen once. Here the sequenced sample was peripheral blood mononuclear cells, taken before stem cell transplant. The receptors were gathered from a middle-aged man with chronic myeloid leukemia. Some clones in this sample may be carry-over from other donors' samples. CDR3s include the opening cysteine and the closing phenylalanine or tryptophan. D genes are given only for firm matches. Only part of the rows carry a size: once, few, many, or a class if the clone is expanded.

>-|TRBV6-5|-|TRBJ1-1
CASSYSRVNTEAFF
TGTGCCAGCAGTTACTCGAGAGTGAACACTGAAGCTTTCTTT
>TRBD1|TRBV9|-|TRBJ1-6
CASSVAQGGSLHF
TGTGCCAGCAGCGTAGCCCAGGGGGGTTCTCTCCACTTT
>-|TRBV7-2|-|TRBJ1-5
CASSPRGGDQPQHF
TGTGCCAGCAGCCCTAGGGGTGGGGATCAGCCCCAGCATTTT
>TRBD2|TRBV4-3|-|TRBJ2-3
CASSQDGSGVTDTQYF
TGCGCCAGCAGCCAAGATGGGAGCGGGGTAACAGATACGCAGTATTTT
>TRBD2|TRBV29-1|-|TRBJ2-5
CSAGPTSGETQYF
TGCAGCGCCGGACCGACTAGCGGGGAGACCCAGTACTTC
>-|TRBV7-6|-|TRBJ1-1
CASSLGENTEAFF
TGTGCCAGCAGCTTAGGGGAGAACACTGAAGCTTTCTTT
>-|TRBV28|-|TRBJ1-5
CAGKGDQPQHF
TGTGCGGGGAAAGGGGATCAGCCCCAGCATTTT
>-|TRBV5-1|-|TRBJ2-5
CASSLSQETQYF
TGCGCCAGCAGCCTCTCCCAAGAGACCCAGTACTTC
>TRBD2|TRBV30|-|TRBJ2-1
CAGMGGSYNEQFF
TGTGCCGGGATGGGGGGGTCCTACAATGAGCAGTTCTTC
>-|TRBV7-7|once|TRBJ2-2
CASRQPNTGELFF
TGTGCCAGCAGACAGCCGAACACCGGGGAGCTGTTTTTT
>-|TRBV11-3|few|TRBJ2-7
CASSLGSTTYEQYF
TGTGCCAGCAGCTTAGGGTCGACGACCTACGAGCAGTACTTC
>-|TRBV2|-|TRBJ1-5
CASSFQGTYQPQHF
TGTGCCAGCAGTTTTCAGGGGACCTATCAGCCCCAGCATTTT
>-|TRBV4-2|-|TRBJ1-4
CASSPYDGTQGREKLFF
TGTGCCAGCAGCCCGTATGACGGGACACAAGGACGGGAAAAACTGTTTTTT
>-|TRBV6-5|-|TRBJ1-4
CASSRVGANEKLFF
TGTGCCAGCAGCCGGGTGGGAGCTAATGAAAAACTGTTTTTT
>-|TRBV9|-|TRBJ1-2
CASSVGGAADYGYTF
TGTGCCAGCAGCGTCGGGGGGGCCGCAGACTATGGCTACACCTTC
>TRBD1|TRBV11-2|-|TRBJ1-1
CASSYGQGTTEAFF
TGTGCCAGCAGTTACGGACAGGGGACGACTGAAGCTTTCTTT
>-|TRBV5-8|-|TRBJ1-2
CASSLDRYNYGYTF
TGTGCCAGCAGCTTGGACAGATATAACTATGGCTACACCTTC
>-|TRBV28|-|TRBJ1-3
CASSIASGGDTIYF
TGTGCCAGCAGCATCGCAAGCGGGGGAGACACCATATATTTT